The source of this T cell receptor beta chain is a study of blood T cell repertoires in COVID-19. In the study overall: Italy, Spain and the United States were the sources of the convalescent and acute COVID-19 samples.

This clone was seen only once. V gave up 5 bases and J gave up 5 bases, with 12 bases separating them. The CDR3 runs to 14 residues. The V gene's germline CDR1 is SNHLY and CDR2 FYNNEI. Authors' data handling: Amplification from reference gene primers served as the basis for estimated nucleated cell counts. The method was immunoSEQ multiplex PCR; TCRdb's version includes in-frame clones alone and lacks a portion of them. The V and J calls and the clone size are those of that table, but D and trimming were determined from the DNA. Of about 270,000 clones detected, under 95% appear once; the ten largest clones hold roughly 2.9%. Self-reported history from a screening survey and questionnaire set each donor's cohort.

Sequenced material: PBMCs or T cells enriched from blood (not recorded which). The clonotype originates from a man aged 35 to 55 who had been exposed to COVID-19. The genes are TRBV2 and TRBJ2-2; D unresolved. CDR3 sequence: CASSRLATTGELFF. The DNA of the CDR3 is TGTGCCAGCAGTAGACTCGCCACGACCGGGGAGCTGTTTTTT.